A single sample is the source of the 9 T cell receptor beta chains below, sequenced in a study of monozygotic twins with inflammatory bowel disease. TCRdb re-called the 5' RACE reads and gives one entry per CDR3 protein, without DNA. The sample includes hundreds of thousands of distinct CDR3 sequences. The sequencing sample was made of blood. The source is a human donor with ulcerative colitis or Crohn's disease, or a healthy co-twin of an affected twin (not recorded which).

The chain combines TRBV7-3 with TRBJ1-1; TCRdb picks TRBD1, but there is no DNA to check that call. Looked up from germline, CDR1 is SGHTA and CDR2 is FQGTGA. The CDR3 totals 14 residues. CDR3 loop: CASSLKGPNTEAFF.

The chain employs TRBV30 and TRBJ2-1; TCRdb proposes TRBD2, but this gene call is untestable without DNA. The V gene's germline CDR1 is GTSNPN and CDR2 SVGIG (reference sequence). This CDR3 has 13 residues. Here the CDR3 reads CAWSVQAHGEQFF.

The gene calls are TRBV12-3 or TRBV12-4 and TRBJ2-7; there is no DNA to check the TCRdb D call of TRBD2. The CDR3 length is 15 residues. The CDR3 here is CTSTPRLAGYYEQYF.

The chain combines TRBV20-1 with TRBJ1-5; TCRdb gives TRBD1 as the D gene, but with no DNA this cannot be confirmed. The CDR3 loop spans 18 amino acids. CDR1 is DFQATT, CDR2 SNEGSKA, per germline (reference sequence). The CDR3 sequence is CSARSTQGIYRGVEPQHF.

The genes are TRBV10-3 and TRBJ2-5; the TCRdb D gene call, TRBD2, has no DNA to confirm it. The CDR3 runs to 16 residues. Looked up from germline, CDR1 is ENHRY and CDR2 is SYGVKD. The CDR3 spells CAISESTAGGRETQYF.

The J gene is TRBJ1-3, the V gene TRBV7-2; the D call of TRBD1 rests on TCRdb alone, since no DNA is present to check it. Germline V gene sequence: CDR1 SGHTA, CDR2 FQGNSA. The CDR3 runs 15 residues. This CDR3 reads CASSLDRGTGNTIYF.

V and J are TRBV19 and TRBJ2-1; the D gene TCRdb calls, TRBD2, cannot be checked with no DNA. From germline, CDR1 is LNHDA and CDR2 SQIVND (reference sequence). This CDR3 spans 15 amino acids. CDR3 amino acids: CASHSSRASGNEQFF.

This chain links TRBV4-3 with TRBJ2-7. The germline gives CDR1 LGHNA, CDR2 YSLEER. The CDR3 sequence is 15 residues long. The CDR3 protein is CASSQRPETAYEQYF.

This chain joins TRBV6-5 and TRBJ1-1; TCRdb gives TRBD1 as the D gene, but with no DNA this cannot be confirmed. The CDR3 is 13 amino acids. In germline, CDR1 is MNHEY, CDR2 SVGAGI. CDR3 amino acids: CASRETGPEGTFF.